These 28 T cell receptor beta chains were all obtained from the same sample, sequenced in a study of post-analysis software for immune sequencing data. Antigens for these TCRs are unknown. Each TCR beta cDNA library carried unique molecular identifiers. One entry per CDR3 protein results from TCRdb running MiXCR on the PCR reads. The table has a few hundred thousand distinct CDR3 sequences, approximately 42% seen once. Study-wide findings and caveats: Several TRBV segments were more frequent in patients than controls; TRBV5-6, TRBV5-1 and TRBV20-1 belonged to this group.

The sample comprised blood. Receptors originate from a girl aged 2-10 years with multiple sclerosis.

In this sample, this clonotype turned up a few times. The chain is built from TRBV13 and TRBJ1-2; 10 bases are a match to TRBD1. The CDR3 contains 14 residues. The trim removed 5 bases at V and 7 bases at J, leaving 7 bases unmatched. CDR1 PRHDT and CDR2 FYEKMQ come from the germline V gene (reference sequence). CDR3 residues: CASSLRDRGFGYTF. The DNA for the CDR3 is TGTGCCAGCAGCCTCCGGGACAGGGGTTTTGGCTACACCTTC.

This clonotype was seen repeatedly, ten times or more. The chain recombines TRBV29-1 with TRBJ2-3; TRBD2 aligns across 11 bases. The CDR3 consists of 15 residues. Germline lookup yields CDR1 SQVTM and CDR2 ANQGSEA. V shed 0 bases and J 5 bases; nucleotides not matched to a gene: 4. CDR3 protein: CSVEDSGRAVDTQYF. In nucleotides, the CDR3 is TGCAGCGTTGAAGATAGCGGGAGGGCGGTAGATACGCAGTATTTT.

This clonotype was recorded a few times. This CDR3 reads CSARDKGGYEQYF. The CDR3 bases are TGCAGTGCTAGAGATAAGGGGGGCTACGAGCAGTACTTC. The V call is TRBV20-1, the J call TRBJ2-4; D may be TRBD1 or TRBD2 (6 bases each). With the DNA end fitting TRBJ2-7 better, the J assignment may be wrong. Germline-derived CDR1 and CDR2 are DFQATT and SNEGSKA (reference sequence). The CDR3 consists of 13 residues.

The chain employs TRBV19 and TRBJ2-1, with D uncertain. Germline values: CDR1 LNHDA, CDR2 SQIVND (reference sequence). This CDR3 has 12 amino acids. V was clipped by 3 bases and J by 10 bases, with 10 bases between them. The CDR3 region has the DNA TGTGCCAGTAGTATTCGTGGTGGCGAGCAGTTCTTC. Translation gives CASSIRGGEQFF. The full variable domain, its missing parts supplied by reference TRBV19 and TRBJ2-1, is DGGITQSPKYLFRKEGQNVTLSCEQNLNHDAMYWYRQDPGQGLRLIYYSQIVNDFQKGDIAEGYSVSREKKESFPLTVTSAQKNPTAFYLCASSIRGGEQFFGPGTRLTVL.

CDR3 amino acids: CASSPRDRGTGANVLTF. The DNA of the CDR3 is TGCGCCAGCAGCCCGCGGGACAGGGGGACCGGGGCCAACGTCCTGACTTTC. The rearrangement joins TRBV4-1 to TRBJ2-6; 11 nucleotides line up with TRBD1. Germline trimming cut 4 bases from V and 4 bases from J; bases unmatched to any gene: 6. CDR3 length: 17 amino acids. Germline V gene data show CDR1 as MGHRA and CDR2 as YSYEKL.

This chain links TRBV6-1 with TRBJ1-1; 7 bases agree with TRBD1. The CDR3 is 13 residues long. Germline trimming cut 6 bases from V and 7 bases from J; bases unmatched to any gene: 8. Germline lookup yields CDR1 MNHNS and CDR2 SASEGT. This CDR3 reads CASSSTGSIEAFF. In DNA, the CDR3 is TGTGCCAGCAGCTCGACAGGGAGTATTGAAGCTTTCTTT.

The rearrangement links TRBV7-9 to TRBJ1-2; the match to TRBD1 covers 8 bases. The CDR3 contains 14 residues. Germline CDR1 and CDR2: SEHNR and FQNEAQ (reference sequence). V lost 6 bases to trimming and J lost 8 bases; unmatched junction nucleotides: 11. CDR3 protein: CASRDAGTGSGYTF. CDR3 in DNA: TGTGCCAGCAGAGACGCCGGGACAGGCTCCGGCTACACCTTC.

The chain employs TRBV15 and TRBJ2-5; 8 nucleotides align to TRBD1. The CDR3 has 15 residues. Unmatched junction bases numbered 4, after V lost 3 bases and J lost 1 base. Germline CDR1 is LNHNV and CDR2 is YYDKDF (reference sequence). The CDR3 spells CATSRRQGFQETQYF. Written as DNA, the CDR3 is TGTGCCACCAGCAGGCGACAGGGGTTCCAAGAGACCCAGTACTTC.

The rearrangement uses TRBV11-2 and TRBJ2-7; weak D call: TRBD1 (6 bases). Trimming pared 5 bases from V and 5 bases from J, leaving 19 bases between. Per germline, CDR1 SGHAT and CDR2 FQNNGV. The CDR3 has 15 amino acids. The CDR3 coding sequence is TGTGCCAGCAGCCCCTCACAGGGTAGAACCCACGAGCAGTACTTC. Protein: CASSPSQGRTHEQYF.

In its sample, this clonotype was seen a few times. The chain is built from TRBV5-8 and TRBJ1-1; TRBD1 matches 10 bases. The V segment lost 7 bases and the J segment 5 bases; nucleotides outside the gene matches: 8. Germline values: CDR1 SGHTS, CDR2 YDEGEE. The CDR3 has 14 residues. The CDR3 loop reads CASRRQGAETEAFF. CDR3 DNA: TGTGCCAGCCGGAGACAGGGGGCTGAAACTGAAGCTTTCTTT.

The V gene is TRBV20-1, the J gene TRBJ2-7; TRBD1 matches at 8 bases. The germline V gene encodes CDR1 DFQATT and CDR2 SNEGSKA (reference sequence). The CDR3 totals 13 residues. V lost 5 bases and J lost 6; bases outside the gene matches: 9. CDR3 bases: TGCAGTGCTCGGACAGGGACCTTACCCGAGCAGTACTTC. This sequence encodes CSARTGTLPEQYF.

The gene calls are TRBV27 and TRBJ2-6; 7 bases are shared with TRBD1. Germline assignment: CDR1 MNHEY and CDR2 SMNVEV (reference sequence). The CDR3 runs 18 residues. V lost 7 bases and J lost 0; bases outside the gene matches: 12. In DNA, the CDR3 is TGTGCCAGCACCACGGGACAGTCAGATAACTCTGGGGCCAACGTCCTGACTTTC. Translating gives CASTTGQSDNSGANVLTF.

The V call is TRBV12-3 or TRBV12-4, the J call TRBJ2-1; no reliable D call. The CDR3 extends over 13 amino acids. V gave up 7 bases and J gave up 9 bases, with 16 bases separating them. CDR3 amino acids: CASTQTSLGEQFF. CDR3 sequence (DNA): TGTGCCAGCACCCAGACCTCCTTAGGTGAGCAGTTCTTC.

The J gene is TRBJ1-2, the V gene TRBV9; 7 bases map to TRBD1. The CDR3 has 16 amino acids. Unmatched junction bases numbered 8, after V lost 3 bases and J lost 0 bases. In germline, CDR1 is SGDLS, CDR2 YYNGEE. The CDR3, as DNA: TGTGCCAGCAGCGGCCTTGGGACAGATGCTAACTATGGCTACACCTTC. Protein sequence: CASSGLGTDANYGYTF.

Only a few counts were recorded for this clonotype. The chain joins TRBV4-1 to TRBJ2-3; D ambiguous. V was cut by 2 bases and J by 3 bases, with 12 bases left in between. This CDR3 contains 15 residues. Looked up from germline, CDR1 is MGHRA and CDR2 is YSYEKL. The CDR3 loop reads CASSQPVADTDTQYF. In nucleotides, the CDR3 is TGCGCCAGCAGCCAACCTGTGGCGGATACAGATACGCAGTATTTT.

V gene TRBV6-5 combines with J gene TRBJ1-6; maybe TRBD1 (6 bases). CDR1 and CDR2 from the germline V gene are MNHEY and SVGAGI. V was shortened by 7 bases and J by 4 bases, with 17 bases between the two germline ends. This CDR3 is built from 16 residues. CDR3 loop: CASTLFATGYNSPLHF. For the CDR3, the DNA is TGTGCCAGCACCCTATTTGCCACAGGGTATAATTCACCCCTCCACTTT.

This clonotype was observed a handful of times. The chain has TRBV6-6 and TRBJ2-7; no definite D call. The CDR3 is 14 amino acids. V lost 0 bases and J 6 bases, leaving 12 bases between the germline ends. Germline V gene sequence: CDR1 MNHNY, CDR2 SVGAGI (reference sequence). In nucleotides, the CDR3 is TGTGCCAGCAGTTACTCCGTCGGTTCGGGCGAGCAGTACTTC. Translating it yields CASSYSVGSGEQYF.

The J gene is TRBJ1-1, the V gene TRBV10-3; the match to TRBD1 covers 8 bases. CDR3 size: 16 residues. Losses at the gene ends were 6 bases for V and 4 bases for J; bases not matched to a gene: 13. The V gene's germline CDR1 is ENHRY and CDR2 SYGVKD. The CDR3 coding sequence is TGTGCCATCAGCCTAGGACAGGGAGGATCGGGCACTGAAGCTTTCTTT. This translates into CAISLGQGGSGTEAFF.

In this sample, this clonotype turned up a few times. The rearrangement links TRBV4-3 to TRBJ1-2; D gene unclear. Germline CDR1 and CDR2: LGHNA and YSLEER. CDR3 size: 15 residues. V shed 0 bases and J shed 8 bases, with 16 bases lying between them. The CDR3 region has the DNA TGCGCCAGCAGCCAAGATCGGAGTCCTTCGGGGGGCTACACCTTC. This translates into CASSQDRSPSGGYTF.

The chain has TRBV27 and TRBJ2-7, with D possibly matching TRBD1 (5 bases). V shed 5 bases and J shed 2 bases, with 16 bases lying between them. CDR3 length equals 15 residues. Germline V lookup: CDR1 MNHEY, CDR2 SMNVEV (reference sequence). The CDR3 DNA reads TGTGCCAGCAGTCTGACAGTCCGGTGGCCCTACGAGCAGTACTTC. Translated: CASSLTVRWPYEQYF.

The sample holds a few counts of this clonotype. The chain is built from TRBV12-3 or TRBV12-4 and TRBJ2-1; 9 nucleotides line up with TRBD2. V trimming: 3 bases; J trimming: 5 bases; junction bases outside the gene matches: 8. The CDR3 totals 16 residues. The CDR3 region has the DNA TGTGCCAGCAGTTTGTTGGTGATAGCGGGAGACAATGAGCAGTTCTTC. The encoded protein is CASSLLVIAGDNEQFF.

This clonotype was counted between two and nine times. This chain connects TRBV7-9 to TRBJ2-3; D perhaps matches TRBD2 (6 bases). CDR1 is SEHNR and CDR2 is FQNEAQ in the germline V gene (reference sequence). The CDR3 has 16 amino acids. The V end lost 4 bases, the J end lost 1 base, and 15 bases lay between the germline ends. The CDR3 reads CASSSSVAVGTDTQYF. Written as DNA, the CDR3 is TGTGCCAGCAGCTCGTCGGTAGCGGTGGGCACAGATACGCAGTATTTT.

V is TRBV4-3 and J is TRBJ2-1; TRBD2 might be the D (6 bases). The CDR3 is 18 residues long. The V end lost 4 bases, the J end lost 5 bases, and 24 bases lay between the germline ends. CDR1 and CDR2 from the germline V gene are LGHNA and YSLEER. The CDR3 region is CASSRWTGGTPTHNEQFF. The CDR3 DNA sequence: TGCGCCAGCAGCCGATGGACTGGCGGGACTCCCACCCACAATGAGCAGTTCTTC.

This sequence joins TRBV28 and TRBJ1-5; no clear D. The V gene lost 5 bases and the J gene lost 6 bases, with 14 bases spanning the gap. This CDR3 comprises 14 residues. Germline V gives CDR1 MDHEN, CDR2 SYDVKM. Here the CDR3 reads CASSVHSVGQPQHF. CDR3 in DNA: TGTGCCAGCAGTGTCCATAGCGTAGGTCAGCCCCAGCATTTT.

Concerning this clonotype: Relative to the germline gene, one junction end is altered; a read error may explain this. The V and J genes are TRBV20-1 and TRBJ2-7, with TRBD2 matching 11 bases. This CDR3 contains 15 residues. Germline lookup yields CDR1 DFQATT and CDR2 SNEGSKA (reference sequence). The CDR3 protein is CSAPGTSGVSCEQYF. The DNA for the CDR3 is TGCAGTGCTCCTGGGACTAGCGGTGTTTCCTGCGAGCAGTACTTC.

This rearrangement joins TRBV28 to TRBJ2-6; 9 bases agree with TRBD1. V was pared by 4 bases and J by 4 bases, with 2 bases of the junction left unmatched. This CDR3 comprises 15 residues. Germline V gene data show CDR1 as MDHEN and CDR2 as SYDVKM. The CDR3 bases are TGTGCCAGCAGTTCACAGGGGGCCGGGGCCAACGTCCTGACTTTC. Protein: CASSSQGAGANVLTF.

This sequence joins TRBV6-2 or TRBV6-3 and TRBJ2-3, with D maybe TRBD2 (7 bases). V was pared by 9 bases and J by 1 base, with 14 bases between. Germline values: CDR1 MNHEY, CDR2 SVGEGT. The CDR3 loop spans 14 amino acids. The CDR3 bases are TGTGCCAGTGGAGGGGGGGAGGGCACAGATACGCAGTATTTT. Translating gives CASGGGEGTDTQYF.

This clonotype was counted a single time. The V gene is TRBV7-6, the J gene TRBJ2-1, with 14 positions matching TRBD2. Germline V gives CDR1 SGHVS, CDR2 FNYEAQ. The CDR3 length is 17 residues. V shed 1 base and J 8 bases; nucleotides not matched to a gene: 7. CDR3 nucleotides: TGTGCCAGCAGCTTAGGGACTAGCGGGAGGAGGCGGCATGAGCAGTTCTTC. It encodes CASSLGTSGRRRHEQFF. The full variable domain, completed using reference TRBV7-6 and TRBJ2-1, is GAGVSQSPRYKVTKRGQDVALRCDPISGHVSLYWYRQALGQGPEFLTYFNYEAQQDKSGLPNDRFSAERPEGSISTLTIQRTEQRDSAMYRCASSLGTSGRRRHEQFFGPGTRLTVL.